What follows are 21 T cell receptor beta chains derived from one specimen sequenced in a study of CD8+CD57+ T cells in acquired aplastic anemia. CDR3 and TCR beta VDJ profiling relied on a genomic DNA template. TCRdb passed the reads through MiXCR, listing each CDR3 protein once. The sample lists some 150,000 distinct CDR3 sequences, roughly 48% occurring once. Only patients with CD8+CD57+ cell expansion on flow cytometry were chosen for sequencing. Sequencing was performed on sorted CD4+, CD8+, or CD8+CD57+ T cells (not recorded which) from PBMCs. The receptor set was obtained from a human donor with aplastic anemia.

In this sample, this clonotype turned up many times. This chain connects TRBV20-1 to TRBJ2-5, with 7 positions matching TRBD2. Germline CDR1 DFQATT, CDR2 SNEGSKA (reference sequence). This CDR3 region has 14 residues. J was trimmed by 5 bases and V by 3 bases; bases with no gene match: 9. CDR3 nucleotide sequence: TGCAGTGCTAGCGACCGACTAGCTGGTGAGACCCAGTACTTC. Amino acids: CSASDRLAGETQYF.

This clonotype showed up many times. The gene calls are TRBV19 and TRBJ2-3; no clear D. The V gene's germline CDR1 is LNHDA and CDR2 SQIVND (reference sequence). Deletions cut 6 bases from V and 5 bases from J, with 12 bases between. This CDR3 has 13 amino acids. For the CDR3, the DNA is TGTGCCAGTAGCCCTTTGGATGGAGATACGCAGTATTTT. This sequence encodes CASSPLDGDTQYF.

The chain combines TRBV10-2 with TRBJ1-5; a possible D gene is TRBD1 (6 bases). Germline V gives CDR1 WSHSY, CDR2 SAAADI. This CDR3 spans 16 amino acids. V gave up 5 bases and J gave up 0 bases, with 14 bases separating them. The CDR3 protein is CASSPGHPYSNQPQHF. As DNA, the CDR3 is TGCGCCAGCAGTCCGGGACACCCCTATAGCAATCAGCCCCAGCATTTT.

The rearrangement links TRBV2 to TRBJ1-4; D call uncertain. The V end lost 7 bases, the J end lost 0 bases, and 9 bases lay between the germline ends. CDR1 and CDR2 (germline): SNHLY, FYNNEI. CDR3 length: 14 residues. The CDR3 region is CASKQQPTNEKLFF. The CDR3 DNA reads as TGTGCCAGCAAGCAGCAACCAACTAATGAAAAACTGTTTTTT.

In its sample, this clonotype was seen a few times. The CDR3 DNA follows: TGTGCCAGCAGCCCGGGGGGGTCATTCCAAGAGACCCAGTACTTC. Amino acid sequence: CASSPGGSFQETQYF. The rearrangement uses TRBV6-2 or TRBV6-3 and TRBJ2-5; 8 bases agree with TRBD2. The junction had 7 bases not matched to a gene; V was cut back by 6 bases and J by 1 base. CDR1 and CDR2 (germline): MNHEY, SVGEGT. The CDR3 spans 15 residues.

In the case of this clonotype: The junction shows a germline mismatch at one end, possibly a read error. Here the CDR3 DNA reads TGCGCCAGCAGCCAATCCCTAATTGCCCTAGCGGGAGTTGAGCAGGTCTTC. Translated, it gives CASSQSLIALAGVEQVF. This chain links TRBV4-1 with TRBJ2-1, with 10 bases fitting TRBD2. The CDR3 contains 17 residues. From germline, CDR1 is MGHRA and CDR2 YSYEKL.

CDR3 coding DNA: TGTGCCAGCAGCTTCACAGGGAGGACTGAAGCTTTCTTT. Translated, it gives CASSFTGRTEAFF. The chain joins TRBV5-8 to TRBJ1-1, with TRBD1 as a possible D gene (6 bases). The germline gives CDR1 SGHTS, CDR2 YDEGEE. The CDR3 sequence is 13 residues long. V was pared by 2 bases and J by 5 bases, with 10 bases between.

The rearrangement joins TRBV20-1 to TRBJ2-3; 11 bases align to TRBD2. V gave up 7 bases and J gave up 9 bases; unmatched junction bases: 6. CDR3 size: 12 residues. Germline V CDR1 and CDR2: DFQATT, SNEGSKA (reference sequence). CDR3 in amino acids: CSVAGGRETQYF. DNA of the CDR3: TGCAGTGTAGCGGGGGGGCGGGAGACGCAGTATTTT.

Many counts were recorded for this clonotype. The chain joins TRBV19 to TRBJ2-5; 9 bases are a match to TRBD1. The CDR3 runs 14 residues. The V gene end was trimmed by 5 bases and the J gene end by 1 base; junction bases not matched to a gene: 2. Germline V gene data show CDR1 as LNHDA and CDR2 as SQIVND (reference sequence). The CDR3 reads CASSEDRGQETQYF. The DNA of the CDR3 is TGTGCCAGTAGTGAGGACAGGGGCCAAGAGACCCAGTACTTC.

This clonotype was picked up one time. Lacking the conserved final phenylalanine or tryptophan, this CDR3 likely reflects a read error. V is TRBV9 and J is TRBJ2-5; D gene uncertain. The germline V and J ends were trimmed by 7 bases and 5 bases, with 6 bases remaining between them. Per germline, CDR1 SGDLS and CDR2 YYNGEE. The length of the CDR3 is 10 residues. The CDR3 here is CASGQETQYL. CDR3 in DNA: TGTGCCAGCGGCCAGGAGACCCAGTACCTC.

This clonotype has ten or more counts. This chain links TRBV5-1 with TRBJ1-1, with a weak D call TRBD1 (5 bases). Germline CDR1 is SGHRS and CDR2 is YFSETQ. V lost 4 bases and J lost 1, with 11 bases in between. The length of the CDR3 is 14 residues. Written as DNA, the CDR3 is TGCGCCAGCAGCCAAGGGACGGCGAACACTGAAGCTTTCTTT. Translating it yields CASSQGTANTEAFF. Together with reference TRBV5-1 and TRBJ1-1, the CDR3 gives the full variable domain: KAGVTQTPRYLIKTRGQQVTLSCSPISGHRSVSWYQQTPGQGLQFLFEYFSETQRNKGNFPGRFSGRQFSNSRSEMNVSTLELGDSALYLCASSQGTANTEAFFGQGTRLTVV.

This clonotype was found once. The J gene is TRBJ2-5, the V gene TRBV6-1, with D maybe TRBD1 (6 bases). Germline V gene sequence: CDR1 MNHNS, CDR2 SASEGT. The CDR3 runs to 12 residues. The V and J ends lost 6 bases and 4 bases respectively, with 9 bases between them. The CDR3 region is CASRSQGETQYF. The CDR3, as DNA: TGTGCCAGCAGGTCACAGGGAGAGACCCAGTACTTC.

Concerning this clonotype: The junction differs from germline at one of its ends, possibly a read error. The chain is built from TRBV10-3 and TRBJ2-7; 10 nucleotides agree with TRBD1. The length of the CDR3 is 15 residues. Germline V gives CDR1 ENHRY, CDR2 SYGVKD. CDR3 sequence: CAIGEFGQGEDEQYF. The CDR3 DNA reads TGTGCCATCGGTGAGTTCGGACAGGGGGAGGATGAGCAGTACTTC.

The V and J genes are TRBV7-9 and TRBJ2-6; D possibly corresponds to TRBD1 (5 bases). The CDR3 extends over 12 amino acids. Per germline, CDR1 SEHNR and CDR2 FQNEAQ (reference sequence). V lost 6 bases to trimming and J lost 8 bases, with 8 bases between them. CDR3 DNA: TGTGCCAGCAGTTTGGACACCAACGTCCTGACTTTC. Translation gives CASSLDTNVLTF.

This clonotype was observed a single time. The chain recombines TRBV24-1 with TRBJ1-2; the D gene is possibly TRBD1 (5 bases). CDR3 size: 12 residues. Germline V gene data show CDR1 as KGHDR and CDR2 as SFDVKD. V was pared by 9 bases and J by 4 bases, with 11 bases between. This CDR3 is CATPGQGYGYTF. CDR3 coding DNA: TGTGCCACCCCTGGGCAGGGCTATGGCTACACCTTC.

In the case of this clonotype: One end of the junction fails to match germline, which may point to a read error. The rearrangement uses TRBV25-1 and TRBJ1-1, with 8 bases that match TRBD1. The CDR3 length is 15 residues. Germline loops: CDR1 MGHDK, CDR2 SYGVNS. The CDR3 DNA follows: TGTGCCAGCAGTGCCCCGGACAGGGCGAACGCTGAAGCTTTCTTT. Protein product: CASSAPDRANAEAFF.

V usage is TRBV4-1 and J usage is TRBJ2-1; D unclear. V shed 2 bases and J shed 8 bases, with 10 bases lying between them. The CDR3 sequence is 13 residues long. Per the germline V gene, CDR1 is MGHRA and CDR2 is YSYEKL. CDR3 bases: TGCGCCAGCAGCCAAATCGTGGGCGATGAGCAGTTCTTC. It is translated as CASSQIVGDEQFF.

Comments on this clonotype: The junction differs from germline at one of its ends, possibly a read error. The chain couples TRBV20-1 to TRBJ2-1; 9 bases are a match to TRBD2. Germline V gene sequence: CDR1 DFQATT, CDR2 SNEGSKA (reference sequence). The CDR3 has 14 amino acids. The CDR3, as DNA: TGCAGTGCTAGAGGACTAGCGGCCAACAATGGGCAGTTCTTC. This gives the protein CSARGLAANNGQFF.

The chain couples TRBV2 to TRBJ2-3; tentatively, D is TRBD1 or TRBD2 (6 bases each). Looked up from germline, CDR1 is SNHLY and CDR2 is FYNNEI. Trimming shortened V by 10 bases and J by 1 base, and 12 bases separated the two germline ends. The CDR3 loop spans 13 amino acids. CDR3 residues: CATAGQGTDTQYF. Here the CDR3 DNA reads TGTGCCACGGCGGGACAAGGCACAGATACGCAGTATTTT.

This sequence joins TRBV10-3 and TRBJ1-5, with 9 bases identical to TRBD1. J lost 11 bases, V lost 3 bases, and 11 bases had no gene match. Germline V gene sequence: CDR1 ENHRY, CDR2 SYGVKD. This CDR3 contains 15 residues. In DNA form, the CDR3 reads TGTGCCATCAGTGATAGGGACAGGGTCCAAGAGACCCAGCATTTT. Protein sequence: CAISDRDRVQETQHF.

The rearrangement uses TRBV24-1 and TRBJ1-2; the D is unclear. This CDR3 has 14 residues. V lost 4 bases and J 8 bases, leaving 16 bases between the germline ends. Germline V gene sequence: CDR1 KGHDR, CDR2 SFDVKD. CDR3 coding DNA: TGTGCCACCAGTGACCTCGGGCAGTTCGGAGGCTACACCTTC. Translation: CATSDLGQFGGYTF.